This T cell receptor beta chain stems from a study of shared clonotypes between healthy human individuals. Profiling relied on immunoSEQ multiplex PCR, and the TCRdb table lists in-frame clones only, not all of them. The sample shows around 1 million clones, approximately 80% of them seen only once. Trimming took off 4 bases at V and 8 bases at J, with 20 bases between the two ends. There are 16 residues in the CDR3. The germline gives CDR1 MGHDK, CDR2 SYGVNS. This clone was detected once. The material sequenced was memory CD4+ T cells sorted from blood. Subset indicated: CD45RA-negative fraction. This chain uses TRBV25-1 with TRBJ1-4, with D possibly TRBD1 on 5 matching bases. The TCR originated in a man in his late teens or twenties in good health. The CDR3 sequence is CASSVAFPGRGEKLFF. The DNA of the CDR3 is TGTGCCAGCAGTGTCGCGTTTCCAGGGAGAGGGGAAAAACTGTTTTTT.